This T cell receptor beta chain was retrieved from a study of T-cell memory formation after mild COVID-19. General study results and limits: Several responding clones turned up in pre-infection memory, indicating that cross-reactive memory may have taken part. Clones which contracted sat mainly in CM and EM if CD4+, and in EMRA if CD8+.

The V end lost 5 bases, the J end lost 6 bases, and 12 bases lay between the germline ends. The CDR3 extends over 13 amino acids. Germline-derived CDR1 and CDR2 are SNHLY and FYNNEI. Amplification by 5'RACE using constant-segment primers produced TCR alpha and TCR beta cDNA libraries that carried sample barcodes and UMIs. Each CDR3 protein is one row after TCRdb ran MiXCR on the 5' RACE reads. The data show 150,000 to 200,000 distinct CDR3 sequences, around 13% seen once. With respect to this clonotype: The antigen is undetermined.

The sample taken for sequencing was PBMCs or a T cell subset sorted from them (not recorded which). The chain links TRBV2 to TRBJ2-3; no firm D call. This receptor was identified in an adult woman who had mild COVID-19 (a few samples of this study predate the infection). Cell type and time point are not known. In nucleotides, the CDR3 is TGTGCCAGCAGTTTCGCCCCGGGCGATACGCAGTATTTT. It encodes CASSFAPGDTQYF. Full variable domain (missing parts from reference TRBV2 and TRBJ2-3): EPEVTQTPSHQVTQMGQEVILRCVPISNHLYFYWYRQILGQKVEFLVSFYNNEISEKSEIFDDQFSVERPDGSNFTLKIRSTKLEDSAMYFCASSFAPGDTQYFGPGTRLTVL.